A single sample is the source of the 2 T cell receptor beta chains below, sequenced in a study of CD8+ T cells in alopecia areata. The sequencing template was cDNA reverse transcribed from extracted RNA. Method: immunoSEQ multiplex PCR; TCRdb's copy keeps in-frame clones and lacks some. The sample includes roughly 180,000 clones, approximately 56% seen only once; the top ten take about 3.5%. Described treatment: oral pan-JAK inhibitor, 5-10 mg twice daily. Sample: CD4+ T cells sorted from blood, taken at week 4, from a patient treated with tofacitinib. Source of these receptors: a human donor with alopecia areata.

The V gene is TRBV7-2, the J gene TRBJ2-7; perhaps D is TRBD1 or TRBD2 (5 bases each). This CDR3 contains 15 residues. Germline CDR1 is SGHTA and CDR2 is FQGNSA. The V end lost 2 bases, the J end lost 5 bases, and 16 bases lay between the germline ends. CDR3 protein: CASSLFAGTADEQYF. The CDR3 DNA reads as TGTGCCAGCAGCTTATTTGCAGGGACCGCGGACGAGCAGTACTTC.

The chain carries TRBV19 and TRBJ2-2; TRBD2 matches at 8 bases. The germline V gene has CDR1 LNHDA and CDR2 SQIVND (reference sequence). Trimming removed 6 bases from V and 0 bases from J; junction bases left unmatched: 18. The CDR3 runs 20 residues. CDR3 sequence: CASSPRRGMASGSNTGELFF. As DNA, the CDR3 is TGTGCCAGTAGCCCGAGAAGGGGTATGGCTAGCGGGTCGAACACCGGGGAGCTGTTTTTT. Based on the CDR3 plus reference TRBV19 and TRBJ2-2, the full variable domain is DGGITQSPKYLFRKEGQNVTLSCEQNLNHDAMYWYRQDPGQGLRLIYYSQIVNDFQKGDIAEGYSVSREKKESFPLTVTSAQKNPTAFYLCASSPRRGMASGSNTGELFFGEGSRLTVL.